This TCR beta chain was obtained from a study of neurological immune-mediated disorders. Study results and limitations: The greatest TCR clonal expansion appeared in HTLV-1-associated myelopathy and the smallest, falling below healthy controls, in multiple sclerosis.

Healthy controls comprised blood bank volunteers in Maryland, USA. Where libraries were unsorted, they were derived from 2 million PBMCs stored at -80 degrees C. This clonotype was found a few times. Its specificity is not known. This CDR3 has 11 residues. V gave up 7 bases and J gave up 2 bases, with 8 bases separating them. Per germline, CDR1 DFQATT and CDR2 SNEGSKA (reference sequence). TCRdb reprocessed the 5' RACE reads with MiXCR, giving one entry per CDR3 protein. There are roughly 31,000 distinct CDR3 sequences in the sample; over 4% occur only once, and approximately 22% lies in the top ten. This chain links TRBV20-1 with TRBJ1-1; D gene unclear. The sequencing sample was made of PBMCs. The sequence was obtained from a man aged 18 to 29 in good health. In DNA form, the CDR3 reads TGCAGTGTCCGGCCTAACACTGAAGCTTTCTTT. Translated: CSVRPNTEAFF.